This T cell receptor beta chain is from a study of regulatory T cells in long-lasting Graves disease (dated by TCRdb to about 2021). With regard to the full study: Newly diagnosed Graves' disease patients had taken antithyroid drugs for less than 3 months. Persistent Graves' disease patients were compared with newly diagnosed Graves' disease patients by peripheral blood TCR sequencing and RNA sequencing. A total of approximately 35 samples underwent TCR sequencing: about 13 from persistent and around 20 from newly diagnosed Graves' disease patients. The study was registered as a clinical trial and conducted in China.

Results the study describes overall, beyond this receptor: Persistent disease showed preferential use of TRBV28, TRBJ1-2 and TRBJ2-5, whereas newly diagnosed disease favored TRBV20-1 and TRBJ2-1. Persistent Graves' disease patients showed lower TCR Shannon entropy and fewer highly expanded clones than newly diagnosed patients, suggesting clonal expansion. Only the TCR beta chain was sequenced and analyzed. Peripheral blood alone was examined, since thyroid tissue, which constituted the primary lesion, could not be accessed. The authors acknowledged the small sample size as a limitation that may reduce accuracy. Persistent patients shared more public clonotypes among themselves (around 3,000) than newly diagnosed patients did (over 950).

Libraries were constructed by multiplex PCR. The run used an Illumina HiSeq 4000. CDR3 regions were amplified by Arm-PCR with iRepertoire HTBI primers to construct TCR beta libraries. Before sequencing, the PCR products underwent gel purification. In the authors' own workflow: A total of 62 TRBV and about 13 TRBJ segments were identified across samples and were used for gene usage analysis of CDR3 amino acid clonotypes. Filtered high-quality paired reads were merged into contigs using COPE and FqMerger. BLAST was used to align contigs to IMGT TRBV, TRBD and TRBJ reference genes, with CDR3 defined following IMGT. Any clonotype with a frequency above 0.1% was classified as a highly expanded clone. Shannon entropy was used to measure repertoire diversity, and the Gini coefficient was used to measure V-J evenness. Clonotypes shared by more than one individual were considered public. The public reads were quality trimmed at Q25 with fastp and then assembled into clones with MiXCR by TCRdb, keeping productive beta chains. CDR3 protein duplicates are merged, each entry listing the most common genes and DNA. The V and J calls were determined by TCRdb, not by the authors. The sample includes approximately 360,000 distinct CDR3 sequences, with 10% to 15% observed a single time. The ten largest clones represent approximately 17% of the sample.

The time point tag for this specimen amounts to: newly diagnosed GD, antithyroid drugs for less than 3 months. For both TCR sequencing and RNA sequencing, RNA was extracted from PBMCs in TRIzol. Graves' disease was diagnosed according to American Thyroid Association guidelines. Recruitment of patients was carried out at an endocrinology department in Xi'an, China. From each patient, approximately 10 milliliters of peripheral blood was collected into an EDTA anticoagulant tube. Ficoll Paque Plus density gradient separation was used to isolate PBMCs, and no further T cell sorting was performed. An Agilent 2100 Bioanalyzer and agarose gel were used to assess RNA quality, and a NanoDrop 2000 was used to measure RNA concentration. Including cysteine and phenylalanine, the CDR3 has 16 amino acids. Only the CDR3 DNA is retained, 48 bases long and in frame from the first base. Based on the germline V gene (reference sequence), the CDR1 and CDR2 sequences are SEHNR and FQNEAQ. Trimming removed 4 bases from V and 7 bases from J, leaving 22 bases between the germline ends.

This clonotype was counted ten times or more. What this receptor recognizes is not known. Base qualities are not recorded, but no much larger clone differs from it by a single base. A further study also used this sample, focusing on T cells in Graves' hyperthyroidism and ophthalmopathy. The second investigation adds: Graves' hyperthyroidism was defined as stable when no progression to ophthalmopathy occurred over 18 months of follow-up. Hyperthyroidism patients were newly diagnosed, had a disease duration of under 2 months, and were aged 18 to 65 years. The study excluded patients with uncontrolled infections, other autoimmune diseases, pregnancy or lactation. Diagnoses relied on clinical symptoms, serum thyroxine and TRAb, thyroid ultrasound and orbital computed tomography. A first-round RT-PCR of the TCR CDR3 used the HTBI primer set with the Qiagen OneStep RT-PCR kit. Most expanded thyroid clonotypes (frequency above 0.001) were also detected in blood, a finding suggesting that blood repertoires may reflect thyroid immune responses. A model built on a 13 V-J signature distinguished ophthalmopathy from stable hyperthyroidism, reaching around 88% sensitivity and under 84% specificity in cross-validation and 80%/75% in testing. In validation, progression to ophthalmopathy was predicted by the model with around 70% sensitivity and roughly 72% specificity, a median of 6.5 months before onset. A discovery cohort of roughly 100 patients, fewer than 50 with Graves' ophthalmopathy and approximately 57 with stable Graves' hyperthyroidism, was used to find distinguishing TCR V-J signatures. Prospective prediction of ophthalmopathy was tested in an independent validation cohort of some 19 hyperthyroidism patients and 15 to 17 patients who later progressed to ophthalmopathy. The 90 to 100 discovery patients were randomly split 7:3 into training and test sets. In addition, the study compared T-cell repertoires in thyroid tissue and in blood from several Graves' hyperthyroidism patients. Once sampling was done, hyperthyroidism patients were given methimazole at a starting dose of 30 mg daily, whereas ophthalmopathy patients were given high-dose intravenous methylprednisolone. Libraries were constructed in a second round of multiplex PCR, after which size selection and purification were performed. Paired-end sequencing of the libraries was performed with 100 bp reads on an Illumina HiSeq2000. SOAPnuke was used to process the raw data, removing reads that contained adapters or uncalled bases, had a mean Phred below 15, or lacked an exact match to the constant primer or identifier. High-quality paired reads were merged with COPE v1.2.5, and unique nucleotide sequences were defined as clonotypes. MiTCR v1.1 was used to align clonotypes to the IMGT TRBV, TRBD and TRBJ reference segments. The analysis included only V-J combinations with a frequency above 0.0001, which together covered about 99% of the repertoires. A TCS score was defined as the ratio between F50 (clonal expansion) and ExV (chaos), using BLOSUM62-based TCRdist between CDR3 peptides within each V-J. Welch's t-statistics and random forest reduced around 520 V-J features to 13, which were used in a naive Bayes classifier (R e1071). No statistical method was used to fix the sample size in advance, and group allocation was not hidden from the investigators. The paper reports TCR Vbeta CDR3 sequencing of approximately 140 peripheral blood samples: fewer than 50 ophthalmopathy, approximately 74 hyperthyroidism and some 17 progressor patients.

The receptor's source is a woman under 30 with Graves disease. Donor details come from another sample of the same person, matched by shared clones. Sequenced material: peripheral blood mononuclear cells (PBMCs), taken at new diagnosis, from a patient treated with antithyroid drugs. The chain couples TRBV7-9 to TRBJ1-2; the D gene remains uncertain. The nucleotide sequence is TGTGCCAGCAGCTCTCAGCCACGCCGCCGGTTCGGTGGCTACACCTTC. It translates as CASSSQPRRRFGGYTF.